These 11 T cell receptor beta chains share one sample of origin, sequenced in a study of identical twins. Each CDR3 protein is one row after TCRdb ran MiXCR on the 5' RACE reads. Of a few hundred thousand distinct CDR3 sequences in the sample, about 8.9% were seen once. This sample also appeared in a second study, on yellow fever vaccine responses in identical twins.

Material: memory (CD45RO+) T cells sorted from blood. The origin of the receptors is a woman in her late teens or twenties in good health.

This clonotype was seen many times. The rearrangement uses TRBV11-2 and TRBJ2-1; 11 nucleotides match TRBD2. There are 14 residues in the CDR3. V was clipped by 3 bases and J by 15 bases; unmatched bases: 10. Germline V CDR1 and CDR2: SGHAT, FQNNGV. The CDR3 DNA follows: TGTGCCAGCAGCTTGGCTAGCGGGGGGACGGTATTGTTCTTC. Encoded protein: CASSLASGGTVLFF.

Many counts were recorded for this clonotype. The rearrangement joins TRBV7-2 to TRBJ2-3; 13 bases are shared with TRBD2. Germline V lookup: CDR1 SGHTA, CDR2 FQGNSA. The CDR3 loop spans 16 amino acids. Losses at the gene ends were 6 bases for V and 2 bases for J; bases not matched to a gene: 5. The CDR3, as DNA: TGTGCCAGCAGGAAAGGACTAGCGGGGGCCACAGATACGCAGTATTTT. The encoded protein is CASRKGLAGATDTQYF.

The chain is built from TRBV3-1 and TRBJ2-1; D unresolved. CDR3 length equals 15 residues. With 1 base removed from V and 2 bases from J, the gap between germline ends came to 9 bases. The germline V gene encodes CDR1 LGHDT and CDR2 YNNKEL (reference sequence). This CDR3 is CASSQVWVPYNEQFF. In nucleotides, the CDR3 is TGTGCCAGCAGCCAAGTGTGGGTACCCTACAATGAGCAGTTCTTC.

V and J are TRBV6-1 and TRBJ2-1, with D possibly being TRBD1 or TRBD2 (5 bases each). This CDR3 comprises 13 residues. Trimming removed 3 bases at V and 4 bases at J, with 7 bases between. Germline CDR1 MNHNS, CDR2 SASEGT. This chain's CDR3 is CASSDWGYNEQFF. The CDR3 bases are TGTGCCAGCAGTGACTGGGGGTACAATGAGCAGTTCTTC.

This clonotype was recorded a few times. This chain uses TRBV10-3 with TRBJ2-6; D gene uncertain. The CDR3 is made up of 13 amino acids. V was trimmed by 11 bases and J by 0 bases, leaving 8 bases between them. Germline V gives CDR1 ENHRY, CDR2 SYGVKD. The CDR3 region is CASSISGANVLTF. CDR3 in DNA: TGTGCCTCCAGTATCTCTGGGGCCAACGTCCTGACTTTC.

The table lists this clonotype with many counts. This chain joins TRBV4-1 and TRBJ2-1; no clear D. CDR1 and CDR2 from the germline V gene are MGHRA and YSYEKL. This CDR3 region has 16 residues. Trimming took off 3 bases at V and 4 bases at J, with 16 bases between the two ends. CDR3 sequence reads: CASSHAFRGRYNEQFF. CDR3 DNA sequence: TGCGCCAGCAGCCACGCCTTTAGAGGCAGGTACAATGAGCAGTTCTTC.

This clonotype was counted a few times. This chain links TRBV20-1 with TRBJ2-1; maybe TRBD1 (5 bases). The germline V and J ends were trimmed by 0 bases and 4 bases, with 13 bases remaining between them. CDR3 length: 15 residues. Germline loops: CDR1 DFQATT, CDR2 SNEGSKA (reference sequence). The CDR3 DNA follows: TGCAGTGCTAGAGATCTGGGGCTCGGTTACAATGAGCAGTTCTTC. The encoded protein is CSARDLGLGYNEQFF.

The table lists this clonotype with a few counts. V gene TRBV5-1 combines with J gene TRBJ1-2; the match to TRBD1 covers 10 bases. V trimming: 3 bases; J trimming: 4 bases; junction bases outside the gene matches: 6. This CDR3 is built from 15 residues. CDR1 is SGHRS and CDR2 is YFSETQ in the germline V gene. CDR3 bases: TGCGCCAGCAGCTACGGACAGGGGGTTTCCTATGGCTACACCTTC. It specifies CASSYGQGVSYGYTF.

CDR3 DNA sequence: TGTGCCAGTTACCCACAGGGGTCCCACAGCTTTGGAAGCGGACCCTACAATGAGCAGTTCTTC. Residues: CASYPQGSHSFGSGPYNEQFF. V and J are TRBV11-2 and TRBJ2-1, with TRBD1 matching 7 bases. Germline V gene lookup returns CDR1 SGHAT and CDR2 FQNNGV. The CDR3 runs to 21 residues. J lost 2 bases, V lost 9 bases, and 28 bases had no gene match.

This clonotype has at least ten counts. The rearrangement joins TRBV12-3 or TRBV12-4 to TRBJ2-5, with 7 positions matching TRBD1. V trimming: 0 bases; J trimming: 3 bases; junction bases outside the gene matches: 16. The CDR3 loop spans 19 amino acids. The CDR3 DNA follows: TGTGCCAGCAGTTTAGCGCTACTCGGACAGGCCCTAAGTAAAGAGACCCAGTACTTC. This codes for CASSLALLGQALSKETQYF.

The DNA for the CDR3 is TGTGCCAGCAACCGCCCGGGACTAGCGGGAGCGACTAGCACAGATACGCAGTATTTT. Its translation is CASNRPGLAGATSTDTQYF. V is TRBV6-1 and J is TRBJ2-3, with 14 bases that match TRBD2. CDR3 size: 19 residues. Trimming removed 7 bases from V and 0 bases from J; junction bases left unmatched: 12. Per germline, CDR1 MNHNS and CDR2 SASEGT.